This T cell receptor beta chain is from a study of graft-versus-host responses after intestinal transplantation. General study results and limits: Some GvH clones were seen earlier in gut or blood, suggesting intestinal origin.

The CDR3 length is 13 residues. Germline trimming cut 7 bases from V and 6 bases from J; bases unmatched to any gene: 6. Germline CDR1 is MNHNS and CDR2 is SASEGT. About this clone: The antigen is unknown.

This table comes from immunoSEQ multiplex PCR, and its TCRdb copy is limited to in-frame clones, with some not included. The data contain over 80,000 clones, around 86% of them singletons. Sequenced material: PBMCs, taken 255 days after intestinal transplant. This TCR came from a human patient who received an intestinal transplant, so some T cells may come from the graft donor. The chain joins TRBV6-1 to TRBJ2-1, with TRBD2 matching over 7 bases. CDR3 loop: CASTSGISNEQFF. Written as DNA, the CDR3 is TGTGCCAGCACTAGCGGTATAAGCAATGAGCAGTTCTTC.